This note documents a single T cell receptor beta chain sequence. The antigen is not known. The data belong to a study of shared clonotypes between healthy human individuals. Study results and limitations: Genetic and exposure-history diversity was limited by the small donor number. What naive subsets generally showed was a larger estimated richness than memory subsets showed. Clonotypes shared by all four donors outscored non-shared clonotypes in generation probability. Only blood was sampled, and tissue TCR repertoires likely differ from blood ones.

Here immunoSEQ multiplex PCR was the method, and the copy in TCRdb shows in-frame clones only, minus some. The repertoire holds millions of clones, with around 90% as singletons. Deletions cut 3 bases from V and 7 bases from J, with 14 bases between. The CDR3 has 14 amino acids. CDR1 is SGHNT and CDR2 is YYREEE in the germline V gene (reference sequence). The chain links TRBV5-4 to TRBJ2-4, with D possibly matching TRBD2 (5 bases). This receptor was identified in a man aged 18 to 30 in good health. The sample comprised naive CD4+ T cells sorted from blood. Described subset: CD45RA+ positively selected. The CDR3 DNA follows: TGTGCCAGCAGCTCTGACCTGACGGGGAACATTCAGTACTTC. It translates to CASSSDLTGNIQYF. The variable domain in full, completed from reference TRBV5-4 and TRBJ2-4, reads ETGVTQSPTHLIKTRGQQVTLRCSSQSGHNTVSWYQQALGQGPQFIFQYYREEENGRGNFPPRFSGLQFPNYSSELNVNALELDDSALYLCASSSDLTGNIQYFGAGTRLSVL.